This T cell receptor (beta chain) comes out of a study of response to subunit inactivated influenza vaccine. Study conclusions and caveats: The authors suggested that every seasonal influenza vaccination recruits few new T cells.

TCRdb called the RT-PCR reads again in MiXCR, with one record for every CDR3 protein. The sample carries over 750,000 distinct CDR3 sequences, about 20% recorded once. The CDR3 has 13 amino acids. Germline CDR1 DFQATT, CDR2 SNEGSKA (reference sequence). V shed 6 bases and J shed 7 bases, with 16 bases lying between them. This clonotype was seen repeatedly, ten times or more. What it binds is unknown. This specimen was PBMCs from blood, taken 5 to 6 days after vaccination. The V call is TRBV20-1, the J call TRBJ1-5; D unresolved. The sequence was obtained from a man in his forties or fifties who received an inactivated influenza vaccine. Here the CDR3 DNA reads TGCAGTGCCGGAGACCTACCGGGGCAGCCCCAGCATTTT. The encoded protein is CSAGDLPGQPQHF.